A single sample gave rise to the 25 T cell receptor beta chains below, sequenced in a study of blood T cells in healthy people across ages. Together with a sample-barcoded 5' primer, a J-beta primer mix was included in a second PCR lasting about 6 to 11 cycles. TCRdb re-called the 5' RACE reads with MiXCR, one entry per CDR3 protein. In the table there are about a million distinct CDR3 sequences, roughly half of which are singletons. The specimen was blood. Source of these receptors: an older woman in good health.

J is TRBJ2-1 and V is TRBV29-1; tentatively, D is TRBD2 (6 bases). The germline gives CDR1 SQVTM, CDR2 ANQGSEA. CDR3 size: 15 residues. Trimming pared 4 bases from V and 2 bases from J, leaving 15 bases between. The CDR3: CSVVIGSRTYNEQFF. The CDR3 DNA sequence: TGCAGCGTTGTAATCGGGAGTCGTACCTACAATGAGCAGTTCTTC.

The J gene is TRBJ1-6, the V gene TRBV14; D not certain. CDR3 length: 16 amino acids. CDR1 SGHDN and CDR2 FVKESK come from the germline V gene. V lost 0 bases, J lost 9 bases, and 15 bases lay in between. CDR3 coding DNA: TGTGCCAGCAGCCAAGAACGGCGGGTTTCTAGTTCACCCCTCCACTTT. This codes for CASSQERRVSSSPLHF.

This clonotype was seen repeatedly, ten times or more. This CDR3 is CASRREAYEQYF. For the CDR3, the DNA is TGTGCCAGCCGTCGAGAGGCGTACGAGCAGTACTTC. The chain recombines TRBV12-3 or TRBV12-4 with TRBJ2-7; D is unclear. V lost 8 bases and J lost 4, with 12 bases in between. The CDR3 is made up of 12 amino acids.

The rearrangement uses TRBV18 and TRBJ1-1, with 7 positions matching TRBD1. V trimming: 4 bases; J trimming: 5 bases; junction bases outside the gene matches: 10. The CDR3 runs to 15 residues. CDR1 and CDR2 (germline): KGHSH, LQKENI. CDR3 region: CASSLGAGGDTEAFF. CDR3 sequence (DNA): TGTGCCAGCTCACTCGGGGCAGGGGGAGATACTGAAGCTTTCTTT. Full variable domain (remainder filled in from reference TRBV18 and TRBJ1-1): NAGVMQNPRHLVRRRGQEARLRCSPMKGHSHVYWYRQLPEEGLKFMVYLQKENIIDESGMPKERFSAEFPKEGPSILRIQQVVRGDSAAYFCASSLGAGGDTEAFFGQGTRLTVV.

This chain uses TRBV6-6 with TRBJ2-7; 7 bases are shared with TRBD2. The length of the CDR3 is 15 residues. Germline V gene sequence: CDR1 MNHNY, CDR2 SVGAGI (reference sequence). Losses at the gene ends were 6 bases for V and 0 bases for J; bases not matched to a gene: 8. The CDR3 DNA sequence: TGTGCCAGCAGACGGGATGAGCGGGGCTCCTACGAGCAGTACTTC. Protein product: CASRRDERGSYEQYF.

This rearrangement joins TRBV11-2 to TRBJ2-1; 15 nucleotides align to TRBD2. The length of the CDR3 is 15 residues. V lost 6 bases, J lost 9 bases, and 6 bases stayed unmatched. In germline, CDR1 is SGHAT, CDR2 FQNNGV. CDR3 loop: CASRGLAGGLGEQFF. CDR3 coding DNA: TGTGCCAGCAGAGGACTAGCGGGGGGGCTAGGTGAGCAGTTCTTC.

The V call is TRBV27, the J call TRBJ2-7; D call uncertain. The V and J ends lost 5 bases and 0 bases respectively, with 8 bases between them. Germline V gene sequence: CDR1 MNHEY, CDR2 SMNVEV (reference sequence). The CDR3 has 13 amino acids. This CDR3 reads CASSVDASYEQYF. The DNA for the CDR3 is TGTGCCAGCAGTGTAGACGCCTCCTACGAGCAGTACTTC.

A word on this clonotype: It may be a read error: a sequence one base away is much more abundant. The V and J genes are TRBV14 and TRBJ1-2; the D is unclear. Germline V gene sequence: CDR1 SGHDN, CDR2 FVKESK. The CDR3 sequence is 12 residues long. V shed 7 bases and J shed 7 bases, with 13 bases lying between them. The CDR3 protein is CASNTAGCGYTF. As DNA, the CDR3 is TGTGCCAGCAACACGGCAGGCTGTGGCTACACCTTC.

Only a few counts were recorded for this clonotype. This chain links TRBV6-5 with TRBJ2-6; D call uncertain. The CDR3 is 15 amino acids. V was pared by 6 bases and J by 0 bases, with 9 bases between. The germline CDR1 and CDR2 sequences are MNHEY and SVGAGI. The CDR3 DNA reads TGTGCCAGCAGGAGAGTGTCCTCTGGGGCCAACGTCCTGACTTTC. Translating it yields CASRRVSSGANVLTF.

Only a few counts were recorded for this clonotype. The V gene is TRBV6-2 or TRBV6-3, the J gene TRBJ2-7; the D is unclear. This CDR3 region has 12 residues. V was pared by 3 bases and J by 6 bases, with 9 bases between. Germline-derived CDR1 and CDR2 are MNHEY and SVGEGT. This CDR3 is CASSYTAAEQYF. DNA of the CDR3: TGTGCCAGCAGTTATACCGCCGCCGAGCAGTACTTC.

In the case of this clonotype: The junction does not match germline at one end; this may be a read error. The J gene is TRBJ2-1, the V gene TRBV5-1, with 11 bases that match TRBD2. The germline gives CDR1 SGHRS, CDR2 YFSETQ. The CDR3 is 16 residues long. The CDR3 DNA reads TGCGCCGGCAGCTTGATAGCGGGAGGGGCCTACAATGAGCAGTTCTTC. Its protein product is CAGSLIAGGAYNEQFF.

J is TRBJ2-3 and V is TRBV12-3 or TRBV12-4; 12 bases are a match to TRBD2. The CDR3 contains 17 residues. V trimming: 6 bases; J trimming: 4 bases; junction bases outside the gene matches: 11. CDR3 in amino acids: CASRFSTSGSRSDTQYF. CDR3 bases: TGTGCCAGCAGATTCTCGACTAGCGGGAGCCGGTCAGATACGCAGTATTTT.

In the case of this clonotype: The junction differs from germline at one of its ends, possibly a read error. The chain carries TRBV7-9 and TRBJ2-7; possibly TRBD1 or TRBD2 for D (6 bases each). The DNA end lines up better with TRBJ2-1; the J call may be wrong. CDR3 size: 14 residues. Per the germline V gene, CDR1 is SEHNR and CDR2 is FQNEAQ (reference sequence). As DNA, the CDR3 is TGTGCCAGCAGCCTAGCCGGGGGCTCGGATGAGCAGTTCTTC. Encoded protein: CASSLAGGSDEQFF.

The V call is TRBV20-1, the J call TRBJ2-7; D is unclear. There are 14 residues in the CDR3. CDR1 DFQATT and CDR2 SNEGSKA come from the germline V gene (reference sequence). V was clipped by 0 bases and J by 3 bases, with 12 bases between them. CDR3 in DNA: TGCAGTGCTAGAGATTTAAGGAGTTACTACGAGCAGTACTTC. It translates to CSARDLRSYYEQYF.

The chain links TRBV18 to TRBJ2-5; D call uncertain. The CDR3 runs 13 residues. Germline V gene lookup returns CDR1 KGHSH and CDR2 LQKENI. V was shortened by 1 base and J by 11 bases, with 14 bases between the two germline ends. CDR3 residues: CASSPLGFQEQYF. DNA for the CDR3: TGTGCCAGCTCACCACTGGGATTCCAAGAGCAGTACTTC. Complete variable domain (other parts from reference TRBV18 and TRBJ2-5): NAGVMQNPRHLVRRRGQEARLRCSPMKGHSHVYWYRQLPEEGLKFMVYLQKENIIDESGMPKERFSAEFPKEGPSILRIQQVVRGDSAAYFCASSPLGFQEQYFGPGTRLLVL.

This clonotype was seen at least ten times. V is TRBV7-2 and J is TRBJ2-3; D remains ambiguous. V dropped 1 base and J dropped 4 bases, with 6 bases sitting between them. The germline gives CDR1 SGHTA, CDR2 FQGNSA. This CDR3 is built from 13 residues. CDR3 sequence reads: CASSLGGPDTQYF. In DNA form, the CDR3 reads TGTGCCAGCAGCTTAGGGGGTCCAGATACGCAGTATTTT.

The V and J genes are TRBV27 and TRBJ1-4, with 7 nucleotides matching TRBD1. The length of the CDR3 is 14 residues. The germline CDR1 and CDR2 sequences are MNHEY and SMNVEV (reference sequence). V gave up 6 bases and J gave up 5 bases; unmatched junction bases: 6. The CDR3 nucleotides are TGTGCCAGCAGGAGGACAGGATGGAATGAAAAACTGTTTTTT. Translation gives CASRRTGWNEKLFF. Filled out from reference TRBV27 and TRBJ1-4, the complete variable domain reads EAQVTQNPRYLITVTGKKLTVTCSQNMNHEYMSWYRQDPGLGLRQIYYSMNVEVTDKGDVPEGYKVSRKEKRNFPLILESPSPNQTSLYFCASRRTGWNEKLFFGSGTQLSVL.

The chain uses TRBV20-1 and TRBJ2-7; TRBD1 agrees at 9 bases. CDR3 length: 14 residues. The V and J ends lost 6 bases and 2 bases, in that order; junction bases with no gene match: 8. Germline assignment: CDR1 DFQATT and CDR2 SNEGSKA (reference sequence). The CDR3 here is CSAQGQGSAYEQYF. Written as DNA, the CDR3 is TGCAGTGCCCAAGGACAGGGGTCCGCCTACGAGCAGTACTTC.

As concerns this clonotype: One end of the junction fails to match germline, which may point to a read error. This chain joins TRBV29-1 and TRBJ2-1, with D tentatively TRBD2 (6 bases). The CDR3 has 14 amino acids. Germline values: CDR1 SQVTM, CDR2 ANQGSEA. For the CDR3, the DNA is TGCAGCGTCCCCATGACTAGAGCCTACAATGGGCAGTTCTTC. This sequence encodes CSVPMTRAYNGQFF.

This chain joins TRBV10-3 and TRBJ1-1; possible D gene TRBD1, 6 bases. V lost 5 bases and J lost 2, with 9 bases in between. This CDR3 contains 13 residues. Per germline, CDR1 ENHRY and CDR2 SYGVKD. The CDR3 loop is CAISQQGNTEAFF. The CDR3 DNA reads TGTGCCATCAGTCAACAGGGAAACACTGAAGCTTTCTTT.

The sample holds a few counts of this clonotype. The rearrangement joins TRBV5-1 to TRBJ2-5; 8 bases line up with TRBD1. Germline assignment: CDR1 SGHRS and CDR2 YFSETQ. The V and J ends lost 4 bases and 1 base, in that order; junction bases with no gene match: 6. This CDR3 is 15 amino acids long. The CDR3, as DNA: TGCGCCAGCAGCGCCCACGGACAGGGCCAAGAGACCCAGTACTTC. Translating it yields CASSAHGQGQETQYF. The whole variable domain, filled in from reference TRBV5-1 and TRBJ2-5, reads KAGVTQTPRYLIKTRGQQVTLSCSPISGHRSVSWYQQTPGQGLQFLFEYFSETQRNKGNFPGRFSGRQFSNSRSEMNVSTLELGDSALYLCASSAHGQGQETQYFGPGTRLLVL.

With regard to this clonotype: Just one base apart from a much larger clone, this may be a read error. The rearrangement joins TRBV15 to TRBJ2-1; D unresolved. The CDR3 totals 15 residues. The ends were cut back, 10 bases at V and 1 base at J, with 17 bases in the middle. The germline V gene has CDR1 LNHNV and CDR2 YYDKDF (reference sequence). CDR3 residues: CAISQARSSYNEQFF. CDR3 nucleotide sequence: TGTGCCATTTCACAAGCTAGGTCTTCCTACAATGAGCAGTTCTTC.

This clonotype was picked up a small number of times. The chain carries TRBV12-3 or TRBV12-4 and TRBJ2-4; maybe TRBD1 (6 bases). The J call is in doubt because the DNA end fits TRBJ2-7 better. The CDR3 spans 16 residues. The CDR3 DNA follows: TGTGCCAGCAGTACGCCCCTGACAGGTGTTGCCTACGAGCAGTACTTC. Its protein product is CASSTPLTGVAYEQYF.

The chain has TRBV6-2 or TRBV6-3 and TRBJ2-1, with D possibly TRBD1 on 6 matching bases. Trimming removed 2 bases at V and 9 bases at J, with 8 bases between. Germline V CDR1 and CDR2: MNHEY, SVGEGT. This CDR3 is 12 amino acids long. CDR3 DNA: TGTGCCAGCAGTTACATCAGGGGTGAGCAGTTCTTC. Translating gives CASSYIRGEQFF.

Details on this clonotype: This sequence may be a read error, since a much larger clone differs from it by one base. For the CDR3, the DNA is TGTGCCAGCAGTTTCGGAGGGATTTACAATGAGCGGTTCTTC. It encodes CASSFGGIYNERFF. J is TRBJ2-1 and V is TRBV27; maybe TRBD2 (6 bases). The CDR3 contains 14 residues. Germline V gene data show CDR1 as MNHEY and CDR2 as SMNVEV (reference sequence).